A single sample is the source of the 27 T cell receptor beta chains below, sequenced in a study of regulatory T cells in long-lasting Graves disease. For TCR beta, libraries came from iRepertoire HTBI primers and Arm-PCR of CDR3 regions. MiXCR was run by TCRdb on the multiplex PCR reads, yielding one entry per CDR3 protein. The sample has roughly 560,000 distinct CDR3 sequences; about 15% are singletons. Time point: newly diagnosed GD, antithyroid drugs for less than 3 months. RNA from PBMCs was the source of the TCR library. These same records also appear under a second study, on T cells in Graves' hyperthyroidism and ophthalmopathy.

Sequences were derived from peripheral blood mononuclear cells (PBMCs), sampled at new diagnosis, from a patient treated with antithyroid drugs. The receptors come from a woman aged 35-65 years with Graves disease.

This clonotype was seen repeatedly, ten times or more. The CDR3: CASRESDEQFF. The CDR3, as DNA: TGTGCCAGCAGGGAAAGCGATGAGCAGTTCTTC. The chain recombines TRBV7-8 with TRBJ2-1; D not resolved. The germline V and J ends were trimmed by 6 bases and 8 bases, with 8 bases remaining between them. From germline, CDR1 is SGHVS and CDR2 FQNEAQ. The CDR3 consists of 11 residues. Together with reference TRBV7-8 and TRBJ2-1, the CDR3 gives the full variable domain: GAGVSQSPRYKVAKRGQDVALRCDPISGHVSLFWYQQALGQGPEFLTYFQNEAQLDKSGLPSDRFFAERPEGSVSTLKIQRTQQEDSAVYLCASRESDEQFFGPGTRLTVL.

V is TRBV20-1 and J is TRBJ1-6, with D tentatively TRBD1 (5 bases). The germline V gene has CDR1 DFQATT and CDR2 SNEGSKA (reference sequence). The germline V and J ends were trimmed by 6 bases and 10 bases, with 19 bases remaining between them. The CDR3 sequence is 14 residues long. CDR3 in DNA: TGCAGTGCCCTGAAGGGGAATGTAAAATCACCCCTCCACTTT. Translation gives CSALKGNVKSPLHF.

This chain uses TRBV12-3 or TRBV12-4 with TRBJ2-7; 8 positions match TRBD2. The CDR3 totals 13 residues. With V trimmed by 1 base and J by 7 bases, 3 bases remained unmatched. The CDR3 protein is CASSLDGGGEQYF. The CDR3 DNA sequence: TGTGCCAGCAGTTTAGACGGGGGGGGTGAGCAGTACTTC.

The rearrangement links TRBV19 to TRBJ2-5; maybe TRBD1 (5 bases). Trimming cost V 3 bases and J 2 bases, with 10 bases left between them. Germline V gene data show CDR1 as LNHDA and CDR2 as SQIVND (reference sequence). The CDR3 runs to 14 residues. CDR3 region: CASSMETAQETQYF. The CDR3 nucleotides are TGTGCCAGTAGTATGGAGACAGCTCAAGAGACCCAGTACTTC.

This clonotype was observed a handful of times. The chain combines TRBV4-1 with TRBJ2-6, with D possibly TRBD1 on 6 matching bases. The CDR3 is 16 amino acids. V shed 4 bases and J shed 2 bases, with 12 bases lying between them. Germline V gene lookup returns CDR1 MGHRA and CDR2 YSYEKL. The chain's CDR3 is CASSPGTQAGANVLTF. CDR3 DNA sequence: TGCGCCAGCAGCCCCGGGACACAAGCTGGGGCCAACGTCCTGACTTTC.

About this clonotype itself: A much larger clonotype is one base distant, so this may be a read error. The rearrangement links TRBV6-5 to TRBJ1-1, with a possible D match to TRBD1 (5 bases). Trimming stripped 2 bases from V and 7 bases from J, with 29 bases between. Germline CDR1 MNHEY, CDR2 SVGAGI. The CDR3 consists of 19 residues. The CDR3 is CASSYTLGGAELRGIEAFF. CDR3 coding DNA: TGTGCCAGCAGTTACACCCTAGGTGGAGCCGAATTAAGGGGCATTGAAGCTTTCTTT.

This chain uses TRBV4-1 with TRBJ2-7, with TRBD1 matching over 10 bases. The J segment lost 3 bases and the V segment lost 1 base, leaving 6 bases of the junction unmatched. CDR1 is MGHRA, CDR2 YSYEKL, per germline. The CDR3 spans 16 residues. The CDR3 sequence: CASSQGAGQGIYEQYF. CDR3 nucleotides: TGCGCCAGCAGCCAAGGGGCGGGACAGGGGATCTACGAGCAGTACTTC.

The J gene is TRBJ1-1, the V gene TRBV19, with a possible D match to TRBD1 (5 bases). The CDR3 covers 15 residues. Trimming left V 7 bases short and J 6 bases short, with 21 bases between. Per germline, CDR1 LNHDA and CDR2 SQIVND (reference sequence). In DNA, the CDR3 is TGTGCCAGTACTTTTAGAGGCAGGGCAGTCGCTGAAGCTTTCTTT. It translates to CASTFRGRAVAEAFF. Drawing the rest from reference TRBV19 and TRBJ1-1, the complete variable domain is DGGITQSPKYLFRKEGQNVTLSCEQNLNHDAMYWYRQDPGQGLRLIYYSQIVNDFQKGDIAEGYSVSREKKESFPLTVTSAQKNPTAFYLCASTFRGRAVAEAFFGQGTRLTVV.

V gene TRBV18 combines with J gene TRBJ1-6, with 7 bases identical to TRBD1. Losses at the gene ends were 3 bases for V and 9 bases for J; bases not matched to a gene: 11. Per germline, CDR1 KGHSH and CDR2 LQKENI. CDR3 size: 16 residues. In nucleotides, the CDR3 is TGTGCCAGCTCACCGAACTGGGACAGAGAAGGTTCACCCCTCCACTTT. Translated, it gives CASSPNWDREGSPLHF.

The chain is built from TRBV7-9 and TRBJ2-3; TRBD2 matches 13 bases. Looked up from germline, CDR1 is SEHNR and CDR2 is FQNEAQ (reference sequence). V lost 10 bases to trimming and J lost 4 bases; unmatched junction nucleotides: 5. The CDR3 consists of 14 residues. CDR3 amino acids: CATALAGGSDTQYF. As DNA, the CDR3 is TGTGCCACCGCACTAGCGGGGGGGTCAGATACGCAGTATTTT. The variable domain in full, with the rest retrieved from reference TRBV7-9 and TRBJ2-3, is DTGVSQNPRHKITKRGQNVTFRCDPISEHNRLYWYRQTLGQGPEFLTYFQNEAQLEKSRLLSDRFSAERPKGSFSTLEIQRTEQGDSAMYLCATALAGGSDTQYFGPGTRLTVL.

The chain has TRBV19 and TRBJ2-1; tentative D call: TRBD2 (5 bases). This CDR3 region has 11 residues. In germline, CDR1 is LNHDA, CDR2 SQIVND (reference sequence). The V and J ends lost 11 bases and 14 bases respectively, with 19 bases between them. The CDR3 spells CAGVPGKLEFF. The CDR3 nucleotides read TGTGCCGGAGTGCCGGGAAAACTTGAGTTCTTC.

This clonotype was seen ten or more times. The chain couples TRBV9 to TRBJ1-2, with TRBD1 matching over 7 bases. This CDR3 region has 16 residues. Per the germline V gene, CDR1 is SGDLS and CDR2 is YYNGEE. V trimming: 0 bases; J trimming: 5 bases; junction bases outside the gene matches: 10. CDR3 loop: CASSVEGAGGSYGYTF. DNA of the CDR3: TGTGCCAGCAGCGTAGAGGGGGCAGGGGGATCATATGGCTACACCTTC.

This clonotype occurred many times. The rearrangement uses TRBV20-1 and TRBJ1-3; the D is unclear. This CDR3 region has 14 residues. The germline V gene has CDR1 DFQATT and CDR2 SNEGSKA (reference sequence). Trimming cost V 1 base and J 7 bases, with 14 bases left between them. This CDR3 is CSARVPWGLNTIYF. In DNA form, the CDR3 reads TGCAGTGCTAGAGTTCCTTGGGGTCTGAACACCATATATTTT.

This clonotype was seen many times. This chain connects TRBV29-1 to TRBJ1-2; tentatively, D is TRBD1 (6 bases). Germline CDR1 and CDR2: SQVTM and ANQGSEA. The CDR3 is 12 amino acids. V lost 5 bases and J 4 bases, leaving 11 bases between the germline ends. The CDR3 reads CSVNREGYGYTF. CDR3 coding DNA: TGCAGCGTTAACAGGGAGGGCTATGGCTACACCTTC. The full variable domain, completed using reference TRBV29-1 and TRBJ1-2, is SAVISQKPSRDICQRGTSLTIQCQVDSQVTMMFWYRQQPGQSLTLIATANQGSEATYESGFVIDKFPISRPNLTFSTLTVSNMSPEDSSIYLCSVNREGYGYTFGSGTRLTVV.

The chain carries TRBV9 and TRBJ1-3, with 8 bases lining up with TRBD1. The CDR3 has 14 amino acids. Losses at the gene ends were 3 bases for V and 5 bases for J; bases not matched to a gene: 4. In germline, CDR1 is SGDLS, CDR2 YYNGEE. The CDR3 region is CASSAGTGRNTIYF. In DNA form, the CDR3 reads TGTGCCAGCAGCGCAGGGACAGGCAGAAACACCATATATTTT.

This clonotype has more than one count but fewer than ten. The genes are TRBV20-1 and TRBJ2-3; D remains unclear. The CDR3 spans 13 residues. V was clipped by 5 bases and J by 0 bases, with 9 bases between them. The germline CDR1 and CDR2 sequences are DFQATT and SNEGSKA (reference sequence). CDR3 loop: CSAWTISTDTQYF. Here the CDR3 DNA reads TGCAGTGCTTGGACGATAAGCACAGATACGCAGTATTTT.

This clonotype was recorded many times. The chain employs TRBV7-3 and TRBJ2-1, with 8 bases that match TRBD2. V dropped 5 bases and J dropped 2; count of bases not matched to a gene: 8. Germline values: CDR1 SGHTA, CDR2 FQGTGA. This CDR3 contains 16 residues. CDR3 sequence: CASSVSGGGPYNEQFF. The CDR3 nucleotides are TGTGCCAGCAGCGTATCCGGCGGGGGGCCCTACAATGAGCAGTTCTTC.

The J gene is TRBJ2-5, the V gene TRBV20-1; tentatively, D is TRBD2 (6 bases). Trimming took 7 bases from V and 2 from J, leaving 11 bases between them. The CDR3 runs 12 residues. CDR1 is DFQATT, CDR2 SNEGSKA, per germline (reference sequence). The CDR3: CSERGAQETQYF. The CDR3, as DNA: TGCAGTGAGCGCGGGGCGCAAGAGACCCAGTACTTC.

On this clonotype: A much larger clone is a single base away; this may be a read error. This chain's CDR3 is CSATGRLSYGYTF. Written as DNA, the CDR3 is TGCAGTGCTACAGGCAGGCTCTCGTATGGCTACACCTTC. The chain has TRBV20-1 and TRBJ1-2; the D is unclear. Germline CDR1 reads DFQATT; CDR2 reads SNEGSKA (reference sequence). The CDR3 length is 13 residues. Trimming stripped 4 bases from V and 5 bases from J, with 14 bases between.

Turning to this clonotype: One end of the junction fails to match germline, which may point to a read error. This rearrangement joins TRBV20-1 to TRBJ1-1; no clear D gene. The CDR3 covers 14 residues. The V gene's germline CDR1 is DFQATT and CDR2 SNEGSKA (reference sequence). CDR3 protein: CSARVSISYTEAFF. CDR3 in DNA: TGCAGTGCGCGAGTCAGTATCTCCTACACCGAAGCTTTCTTT.

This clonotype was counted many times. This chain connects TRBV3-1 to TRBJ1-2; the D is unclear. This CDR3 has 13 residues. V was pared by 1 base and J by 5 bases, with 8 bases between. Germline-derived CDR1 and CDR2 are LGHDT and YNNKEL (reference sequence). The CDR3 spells CASSQVTDYGYTF. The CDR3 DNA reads TGTGCCAGCAGCCAAGTAACAGATTATGGCTACACCTTC.

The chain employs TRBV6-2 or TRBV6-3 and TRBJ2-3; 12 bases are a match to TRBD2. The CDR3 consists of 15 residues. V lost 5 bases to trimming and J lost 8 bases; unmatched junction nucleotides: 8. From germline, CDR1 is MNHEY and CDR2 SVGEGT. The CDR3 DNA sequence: TGTGCCAGCAGTGAACTAGCGGGGGGACTAACTACGCAGTATTTT. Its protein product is CASSELAGGLTTQYF.

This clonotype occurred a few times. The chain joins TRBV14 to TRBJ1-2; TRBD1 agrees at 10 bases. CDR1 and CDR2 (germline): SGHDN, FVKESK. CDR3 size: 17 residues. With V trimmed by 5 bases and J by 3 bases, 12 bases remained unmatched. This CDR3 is CASSYLTGGSIDYGYTF. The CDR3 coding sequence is TGTGCCAGCAGCTACCTGACAGGGGGCTCGATAGACTATGGCTACACCTTC.

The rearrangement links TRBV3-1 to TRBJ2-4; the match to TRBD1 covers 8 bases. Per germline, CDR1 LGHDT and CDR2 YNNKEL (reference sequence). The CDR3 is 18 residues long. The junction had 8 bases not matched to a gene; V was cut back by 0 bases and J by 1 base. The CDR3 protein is CASSQDSSDRAAKNIQYF. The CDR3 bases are TGTGCCAGCAGCCAAGACTCCTCGGACAGGGCGGCCAAAAACATTCAGTACTTC.

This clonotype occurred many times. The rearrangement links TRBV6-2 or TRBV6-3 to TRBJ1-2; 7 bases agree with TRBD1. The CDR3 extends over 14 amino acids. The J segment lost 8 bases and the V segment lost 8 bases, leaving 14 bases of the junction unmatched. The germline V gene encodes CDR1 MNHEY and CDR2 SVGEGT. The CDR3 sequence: CASLGRGTVGGYTF. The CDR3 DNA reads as TGTGCCAGCTTGGGCAGGGGGACAGTAGGGGGCTACACCTTC.

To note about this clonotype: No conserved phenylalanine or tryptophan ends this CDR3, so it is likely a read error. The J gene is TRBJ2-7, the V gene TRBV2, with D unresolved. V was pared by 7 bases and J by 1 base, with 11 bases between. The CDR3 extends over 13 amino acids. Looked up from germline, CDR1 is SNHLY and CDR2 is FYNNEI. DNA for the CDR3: TGTGCCAGCAATGGGGTGGGGTCCTACGAGCAGTACTTG. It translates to CASNGVGSYEQYL.

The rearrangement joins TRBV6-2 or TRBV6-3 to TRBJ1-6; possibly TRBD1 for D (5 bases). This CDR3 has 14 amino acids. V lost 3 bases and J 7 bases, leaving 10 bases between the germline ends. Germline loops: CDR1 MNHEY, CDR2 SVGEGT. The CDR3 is CASSYMGGNSPLHF. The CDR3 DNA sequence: TGTGCCAGCAGTTATATGGGGGGGAATTCACCCCTCCACTTT.